This T cell receptor beta chain originates from a study of blood T cells in healthy people across ages. Using a J-beta primer mix together with a sample-barcoded 5' primer, a second PCR was run for roughly 7 to 11 cycles. A template-switch adaptor that had 12 random nucleotides put a tag on each cDNA molecule. From the 5' RACE reads, TCRdb called clonotypes with MiXCR, one entry per CDR3 protein. Of roughly 830,000 distinct CDR3 sequences detected, approximately 67% appear once; the ten largest clones hold about a quarter. The TCR comes from a man between 25 and 39 years old in good health. Material for sequencing was blood.

CDR3: CASSARLVPDEQYF. The CDR3 nucleotides read TGTGCCAGCAGCGCCCGACTAGTGCCCGATGAGCAGTACTTC. The chain uses TRBV13 and TRBJ2-5; TRBD2 is a possible D gene (6 bases). Trimming removed 5 bases from V and 11 bases from J, with 21 bases in between. The CDR3 is 14 residues long. Germline CDR1 PRHDT, CDR2 FYEKMQ (reference sequence).